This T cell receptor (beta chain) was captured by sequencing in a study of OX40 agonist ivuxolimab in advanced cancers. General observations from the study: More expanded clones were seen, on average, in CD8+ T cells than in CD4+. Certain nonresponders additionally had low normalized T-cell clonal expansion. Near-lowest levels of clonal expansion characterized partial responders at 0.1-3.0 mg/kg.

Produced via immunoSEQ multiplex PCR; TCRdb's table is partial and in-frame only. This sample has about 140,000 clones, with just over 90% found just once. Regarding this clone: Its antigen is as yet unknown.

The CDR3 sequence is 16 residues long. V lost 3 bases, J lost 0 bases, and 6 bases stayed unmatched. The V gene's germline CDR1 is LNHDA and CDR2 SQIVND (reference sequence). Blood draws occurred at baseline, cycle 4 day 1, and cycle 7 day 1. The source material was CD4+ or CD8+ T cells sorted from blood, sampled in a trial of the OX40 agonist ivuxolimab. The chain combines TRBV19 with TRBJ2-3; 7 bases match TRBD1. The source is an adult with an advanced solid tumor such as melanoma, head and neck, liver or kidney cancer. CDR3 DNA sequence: TGTGCCAGTAGTATCACAGGGGATTATAGCACAGATACGCAGTATTTT. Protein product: CASSITGDYSTDTQYF.